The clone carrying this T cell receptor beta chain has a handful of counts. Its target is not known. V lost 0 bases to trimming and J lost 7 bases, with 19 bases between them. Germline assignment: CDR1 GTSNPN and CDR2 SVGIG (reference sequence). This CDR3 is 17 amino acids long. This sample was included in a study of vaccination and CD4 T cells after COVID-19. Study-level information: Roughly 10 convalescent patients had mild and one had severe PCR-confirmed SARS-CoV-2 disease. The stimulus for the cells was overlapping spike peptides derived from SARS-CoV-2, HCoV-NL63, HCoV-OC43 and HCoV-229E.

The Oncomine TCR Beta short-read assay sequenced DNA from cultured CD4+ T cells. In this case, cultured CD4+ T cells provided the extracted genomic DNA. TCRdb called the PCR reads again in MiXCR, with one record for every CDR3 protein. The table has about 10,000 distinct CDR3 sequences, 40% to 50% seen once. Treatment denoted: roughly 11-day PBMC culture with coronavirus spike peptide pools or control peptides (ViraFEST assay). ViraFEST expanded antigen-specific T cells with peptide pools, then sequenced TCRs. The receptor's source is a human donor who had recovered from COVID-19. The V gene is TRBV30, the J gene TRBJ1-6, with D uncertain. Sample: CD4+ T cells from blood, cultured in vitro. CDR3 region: CAWSVIIGLLENSPLHF. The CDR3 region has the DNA TGTGCCTGGAGTGTAATAATAGGTCTGCTTGAAAATTCACCCCTCCACTTT.